This T cell receptor (beta chain) was sequenced in a study of PD-L1 blockade in urothelial cancer. On the study more broadly: Study patients had been treated with 0 to 3 previous chemotherapy regimens. Blood was evaluated 3 weeks (second dose) and 6 weeks after therapy began. Study-wide points: It was durable-benefit patients whose tumor-associated blood clones expanded more at 3 weeks.

Germline lookup yields CDR1 MNHEY and CDR2 SMNVEV (reference sequence). After removal of 0 bases from V and 3 bases from J, the junction contained 5 bases not matched to a gene. The CDR3 extends over 16 amino acids. On this clone: The antigen remains undetermined.

Time point denoted: peripheral blood 6 weeks after treatment start. The templates were synthetic TCR analogs, and they were spiked into each PCR. The table came from immunoSEQ multiplex PCR; TCRdb's copy has only in-frame clones and leaves some out. The profile shows 15,000 to 20,000 clones, roughly four fifths of them singletons. This chain connects TRBV27 to TRBJ2-3; 8 nucleotides match TRBD2. The TCR was taken from a middle-aged man with urothelial cancer. Sequenced material: PBMCs, taken around atezolizumab (anti-PD-L1) treatment. The DNA of the CDR3 is TGTGCCAGCAGTTTATCGACGGGAGGGACAACAGATACGCAGTATTTT. This translates into CASSLSTGGTTDTQYF.